This T cell receptor (beta chain) was documented in a study of identical twins. TCRdb itself ran the 5' RACE reads through MiXCR, one entry per CDR3 protein. The sample carries 200,000 to 250,000 distinct CDR3 sequences, around 8.1% recorded once. Trimming cost V 9 bases and J 2 bases, with 18 bases left between them. Germline CDR1 reads SGHNT; CDR2 reads YYREEE (reference sequence). The length of the CDR3 is 14 residues. This same sample was also part of a study on yellow fever vaccine responses in identical twins.

This chain uses TRBV5-4 with TRBJ2-7; tentatively, D is TRBD2 (5 bases). The sequencing sample was made of memory (CD45RO+) T cells sorted from blood. This sequence was found in a woman younger than 35 in good health. CDR3 protein: CATTRGGQAYEQYF. Here the CDR3 DNA reads TGTGCCACCACCCGTGGAGGCCAGGCCTACGAGCAGTACTTC.